A selection of T cell receptor beta chains follows, all from one sample in a study of T cells in Graves' hyperthyroidism and ophthalmopathy. MiXCR was run by TCRdb on the multiplex PCR reads, yielding one entry per CDR3 protein. The table includes under 350,000 distinct CDR3 sequences, approximately 22% detected once. Sequenced material: blood. The receptors were gathered from a woman in her forties or fifties with Graves' hyperthyroidism. The CDR3 runs from the conserved cysteine through the conserved F or W. D genes are given only for firm matches. Some rows mark clone size as missing; the rest say once, few, many or name a class of expanded clone.

>NA|TRBJ2-7|many|TRBV11-2
CASRTWGRGGSYEQYF
TGTGCCAGCAGAACCTGGGGGAGGGGGGGCTCCTACGAGCAGTACTTC
>TRBD2|TRBJ2-1|many|TRBV5-1
CASRLTSGSTNEQFF
TGCGCCAGCAGGTTGACTAGCGGGAGCACGAATGAGCAGTTCTTC
>NA|TRBJ1-3|many|TRBV24-1
CATSDFPTGNTIYF
TGTGCCACCAGTGATTTCCCGACAGGAAACACCATATATTTT
>NA|TRBJ2-7|NA|TRBV7-9
CASNLMAGSTYEQYF
TGTGCCAGCAACTTAATGGCCGGGTCTACCTACGAGCAGTACTTC
>TRBD1|TRBJ2-1|few|TRBV29-1
CSVDGTGVSNEQFF
TGCAGCGTTGATGGGACAGGGGTCAGTAATGAGCAGTTCTTC
>NA|TRBJ2-4|many|TRBV20-1
CSARSTGAHIQYF
TGCAGTGCTCGAAGTACGGGGGCGCACATTCAGTACTTC
>NA|TRBJ2-3|few|TRBV5-1
CASSFGETDTQYF
TGCGCCAGCAGCTTCGGGGAAACAGATACGCAGTATTTT
>TRBD2|TRBJ2-1|NA|TRBV20-1
CSAGTSGNGEQFF
TGCAGTGCTGGGACTAGCGGGAACGGTGAGCAGTTCTTC
>NA|TRBJ1-5|NA|TRBV18
CASSPSQGRGQPQHF
TGTGCCAGCTCACCGTCGCAGGGGAGAGGACAGCCCCAGCATTTT
>NA|TRBJ2-7|many|TRBV9
CASSVGAGVEQYF
TGTGCCAGCAGCGTAGGGGCAGGGGTCGAGCAGTACTTC
>NA|TRBJ2-1|many|TRBV6-1
CASSSPSSYNEQFF
TGTGCCAGCAGTTCTCCGAGCTCCTACAATGAGCAGTTCTTC
>NA|TRBJ1-5|many|TRBV5-1
CASSDTGSSNQPQHF
TGCGCCAGCAGCGACACAGGGAGTAGCAATCAGCCCCAGCATTTT
>TRBD2|TRBJ2-7|many|TRBV5-1
CASSLTSGSKNEQYF
TGCGCCAGCAGCTTAACTAGCGGGAGCAAAAACGAGCAGTACTTC
>NA|TRBJ2-6|many|TRBV7-9
CASSLDYPIDVLTF
TGTGCCAGCAGCTTAGACTACCCAATAGACGTCCTGACTTTC
>NA|TRBJ2-2|many|TRBV29-1
CSVATYLTGELFF
TGCAGCGTTGCGACATACCTCACCGGGGAGCTGTTTTTT
>NA|TRBJ2-1|NA|TRBV19
CASTPQAGYNEQFF
TGTGCCAGTACCCCCCAGGCAGGCTACAATGAGCAGTTCTTC
>NA|TRBJ2-1|many|TRBV27
CASSLLAEPYNEQFF
TGTGCCAGCAGTTTACTGGCGGAACCGTACAATGAGCAGTTCTTC
>NA|TRBJ2-1|few|TRBV20-1
CSAPPLGSSYNEQFF
TGCAGTGCTCCGCCCCTGGGTAGCTCCTACAATGAGCAGTTCTTC
>NA|TRBJ2-2|once|TRBV4-1
CASSQVVLAGELFF
TGCGCCAGCAGCCAAGTTGTTCTGGCCGGGGAGCTGTTTTTT
>TRBD2|TRBJ2-3|few|TRBV5-1
CASTRGGTSGDTQYF
TGCGCCAGCACCCGTGGGGGGACTAGCGGCGATACGCAGTATTTT
>TRBD1|TRBJ2-7|NA|TRBV27
CASSLSGTGHYEQYF
TGTGCCAGCAGTTTGTCCGGGACAGGGCATTACGAGCAGTACTTC
>NA|TRBJ2-3|few|TRBV4-1
CASSRGATGQTTDTQYF
TGCGCCAGCAGCCGGGGGGCTACAGGCCAGACCACAGATACGCAGTATTTT
>NA|TRBJ1-2|NA|TRBV30
CAWSAGGQGYGYTF
TGTGCCTGGAGTGCCGGGGGGCAGGGGTATGGCTACACCTTC
>NA|TRBJ2-7|NA|TRBV9
CASSPQMADEQYF
TGTGCCAGCAGCCCACAGATGGCTGACGAGCAGTACTTC
>TRBD2|TRBJ2-3|NA|TRBV10-3
CAISEPAGALGGTQYF
TGTGCCATCAGTGAGCCAGCGGGGGCCCTCGGGGGGACGCAGTATTTT
>NA|TRBJ2-1|many|TRBV7-2
CASRPGPAYNEQFF
TGTGCCAGCAGGCCGGGCCCAGCCTACAATGAGCAGTTCTTC
>TRBD2|TRBJ2-5|NA|TRBV28
CASSPAGGGSRETQYF
TGTGCCAGCAGCCCTGCGGGCGGGGGATCCAGGGAGACCCAGTACTTC
>NA|TRBJ2-5|few|TRBV5-1
CASSLGAAQETQYF
TGCGCCAGCAGCTTGGGGGCAGCTCAAGAGACCCAGTACTTC
>TRBD2|TRBJ2-1|many|TRBV7-9
CASSPSLSGRRNEQFF
TGTGCCAGCAGCCCATCCTTGAGCGGGAGGAGGAATGAGCAGTTCTTC
>TRBD1|TRBJ2-7|many|TRBV5-1
CASSLGDRDFEEQYF
TGCGCCAGCAGCTTGGGGGACAGGGATTTTGAAGAGCAGTACTTC
>NA|TRBJ2-5|few|TRBV18
CASSPLPRSETQYF
TGTGCCAGCTCACCACTTCCCAGGAGCGAGACCCAGTACTTC
>NA|TRBJ2-1|few|TRBV19
CASSNGQMAYNEQFF
TGTGCCAGTAGTAATGGACAGATGGCCTACAATGAGCAGTTCTTC
>NA|TRBJ1-5|many|TRBV7-2
CASSLAGRPSGNQPQHF
TGTGCCAGCAGCTTAGCAGGACGGCCTAGTGGCAATCAGCCCCAGCATTTT
>NA|TRBJ2-7|few|TRBV11-2
CASSPRTMSYEQYF
TGTGCCAGCAGCCCCAGGACAATGAGCTACGAGCAGTACTTC
>NA|TRBJ2-1|many|TRBV20-1
CSASGRGGAEQFF
TGCAGTGCTAGTGGCAGAGGGGGGGCTGAGCAGTTCTTC
>NA|TRBJ2-2|once|TRBV18
CASSPPTQTGELFF
TGTGCCAGCTCACCACCGACACAGACCGGGGAGCTGTTTTTT
>TRBD2|TRBJ2-2|NA|TRBV11-2
CASSLDLAGGNTGELFF
TGTGCCAGCAGCTTAGATTTGGCGGGAGGAAACACCGGGGAGCTGTTTTTT
>TRBD1|TRBJ2-1|few|TRBV5-5
CASSRQGGAYEQFF
TGTGCCAGCTCCCGACAGGGGGGCGCGTATGAGCAGTTCTTC
>NA|TRBJ2-1|NA|TRBV7-2
CASSALARLYNEQFF
TGTGCCAGCAGCGCCTTAGCGAGACTCTACAATGAGCAGTTCTTC
>NA|TRBJ2-1|NA|TRBV12-5
CASGLKFRAHEQFF
TGTGCTAGTGGTTTGAAATTTCGAGCCCATGAGCAGTTCTTC